This note documents a single T cell receptor (beta chain) sequence. Its antigen is still unknown. The data stem from a study of T cell responses to AZD1222 COVID-19 vaccine. Study-level information: Samples with a second dose at about 4 or about 12 weeks were pooled together.

Sequencing used immunoSEQ multiplex PCR; TCRdb keeps in-frame clones, though not all of them. This sample carries around 110,000 clones, roughly 87% of them seen once, and the ten largest clones take around 7.5%. The CDR3 runs to 14 residues. V was trimmed by 2 bases and J by 0 bases, leaving 6 bases between them. Germline V CDR1 and CDR2: SGHDT, YYEEEE. Study-wide findings and caveats: Across the whole spike, CD4 TCRs peaked at regions 160-218 and 743-854. Mostly white British, mostly female donors; authors suggested clonal diversity may be underestimated. Samples come after the peak T cell response, not at day 14.

The TCR originated in an adult in good health. The chain employs TRBV5-6 and TRBJ1-5; D is unclear. The material sequenced was peripheral blood, taken on day 0 of AZD1222 vaccination. DNA for the CDR3: TGTGCCAGCAGCTTCGGGAATAGCAATCAGCCCCAGCATTTT. Protein: CASSFGNSNQPQHF.